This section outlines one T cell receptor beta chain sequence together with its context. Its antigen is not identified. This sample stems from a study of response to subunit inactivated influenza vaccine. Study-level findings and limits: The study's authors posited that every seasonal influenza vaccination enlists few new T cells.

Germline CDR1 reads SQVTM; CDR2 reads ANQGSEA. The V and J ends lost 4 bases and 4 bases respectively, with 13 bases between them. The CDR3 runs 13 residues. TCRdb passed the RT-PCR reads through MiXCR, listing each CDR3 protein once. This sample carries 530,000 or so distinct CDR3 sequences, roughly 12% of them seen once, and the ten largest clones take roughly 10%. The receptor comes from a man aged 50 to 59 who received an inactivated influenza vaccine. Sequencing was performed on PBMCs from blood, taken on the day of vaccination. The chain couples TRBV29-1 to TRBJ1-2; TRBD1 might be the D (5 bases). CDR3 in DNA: TGCAGCGTTGGGGTAGGGGATAGCTATGGCTACACCTTC. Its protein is CSVGVGDSYGYTF.